This entry lists 31 T cell receptor beta chains sequenced from one sample in a study of blood T cell repertoires in COVID-19. Clones were sequenced by immunoSEQ multiplex PCR, and TCRdb holds only the in-frame ones, with some missing. The sample includes around 35,000 clones, approximately 85% of them seen just once. The sequenced sample consisted of peripheral blood. The receptor set was obtained from a human donor in a cohort sampled during active COVID-19.

The V call is TRBV28, the J call TRBJ1-1; 9 bases line up with TRBD1. Germline V CDR1 and CDR2: MDHEN, SYDVKM. The CDR3 has 13 residues. Trimming at V came to 5 bases and at J to 3 bases, leaving 1 base not matched to a gene. DNA of the CDR3: TGTGCCAGCAGTACAGGGGGCCACACTGAAGCTTTCTTT. It codes for CASSTGGHTEAFF.

This clone was observed a handful of times. V usage is TRBV11-3 and J usage is TRBJ2-7; 8 bases agree with TRBD2. Per the germline V gene, CDR1 is SGHNT and CDR2 is YENEEA. The V segment lost 4 bases and the J segment 1 base; nucleotides outside the gene matches: 9. This CDR3 spans 16 amino acids. The CDR3 region has the DNA TGTGCCAGCAGCTCGCCTCCGGGACTAGAATCCTACGAGCAGTACTTC. Translated: CASSSPPGLESYEQYF.

The gene calls are TRBV6-5 and TRBJ1-1, with 8 bases fitting TRBD1. The CDR3 loop spans 11 amino acids. Per germline, CDR1 MNHEY and CDR2 SVGAGI. The V segment lost 7 bases and the J segment 7 bases; nucleotides outside the gene matches: 2. CDR3 in amino acids: CASKGQGEAFF. The CDR3 DNA is TGTGCCAGCAAAGGACAGGGTGAAGCTTTCTTT.

The chain couples TRBV7-9 to TRBJ2-7; D call uncertain. Trimming left V 1 base short and J 5 bases short, with 12 bases between. The CDR3 spans 14 residues. Germline V CDR1 and CDR2: SEHNR, FQNEAQ (reference sequence). Here the CDR3 DNA reads TGTGCCAGCAGCTTAGTGTCAGTCGCGGACGAGCAGTACTTC. The encoded protein is CASSLVSVADEQYF.

The rearrangement links TRBV4-1 to TRBJ2-5; D ambiguous. Germline loops: CDR1 MGHRA, CDR2 YSYEKL. The length of the CDR3 is 12 residues. V lost 0 bases and J 5 bases, leaving 4 bases between the germline ends. CDR3 in amino acids: CASSQDSETQYF. The CDR3 DNA reads as TGCGCCAGCAGCCAAGACAGTGAGACCCAGTACTTC.

V is TRBV5-1 and J is TRBJ2-3, with D maybe TRBD2 (6 bases). Germline V gene lookup returns CDR1 SGHRS and CDR2 YFSETQ. V was shortened by 4 bases and J by 1 base, with 16 bases between the two germline ends. There are 16 residues in the CDR3. CDR3 bases: TGCGCCAGCAGCATGGCTGCCCCGGGAGGCACAGATACGCAGTATTTT. Its translation: CASSMAAPGGTDTQYF.

The J gene is TRBJ1-6, the V gene TRBV19; D not certain. With 8 bases removed from V and 14 bases from J, the gap between germline ends came to 13 bases. This CDR3 has 11 residues. Looked up from germline, CDR1 is LNHDA and CDR2 is SQIVND (reference sequence). CDR3 bases: TGTGCCAGTCGGACGGCGGGTGCCCTCCACTTT. Translating it yields CASRTAGALHF. Complete variable domain (other parts from reference TRBV19 and TRBJ1-6): DGGITQSPKYLFRKEGQNVTLSCEQNLNHDAMYWYRQDPGQGLRLIYYSQIVNDFQKGDIAEGYSVSREKKESFPLTVTSAQKNPTAFYLCASRTAGALHFGNGTRLTVT.

The chain employs TRBV6-6 and TRBJ2-2, with D possibly matching TRBD1 (6 bases). From germline, CDR1 is MNHNY and CDR2 SVGAGI (reference sequence). The CDR3 runs 15 residues. V was clipped by 6 bases and J by 2 bases, with 13 bases between them. CDR3 residues: CASSPGHFNTGELFF. CDR3 bases: TGTGCCAGCAGCCCGGGACACTTCAACACCGGGGAGCTGTTTTTT.

The chain has TRBV10-3 and TRBJ2-1; the match to TRBD1 covers 9 bases. The CDR3 is 15 residues long. V lost 10 bases, J lost 4 bases, and 11 bases stayed unmatched. Germline lookup yields CDR1 ENHRY and CDR2 SYGVKD. The CDR3, as DNA: TGTGCCACCTTAATGGGGGACAGGGAGTACAATGAGCAGTTCTTC. Translating it yields CATLMGDREYNEQFF.

The rearrangement links TRBV11-2 to TRBJ1-2; TRBD1 matches 7 bases. The germline gives CDR1 SGHAT, CDR2 FQNNGV. The length of the CDR3 is 15 residues. V shed 0 bases, J shed 2 bases, and the junction held 3 bases outside the gene matches. For the CDR3, the DNA is TGTGCCAGCAGCTTAGAGTTGGGACAGAACTATGGCTACACCTTC. As protein: CASSLELGQNYGYTF.

This clone was seen only a few times. The J gene is TRBJ2-5, the V gene TRBV12-3 or TRBV12-4, with 7 nucleotides matching TRBD2. Trimming cost V 1 base and J 8 bases; bases outside gene matches: 4. CDR3 length: 13 residues. In DNA, the CDR3 is TGTGCCAGCAGTTTAGTGGGAGGGCCTACCCAGTACTTC. Its protein is CASSLVGGPTQYF.

The chain has TRBV18 and TRBJ1-2; 9 positions match TRBD1. CDR1 KGHSH and CDR2 LQKENI come from the germline V gene. V trimming: 0 bases; J trimming: 0 bases; junction bases outside the gene matches: 8. The CDR3 contains 18 residues. The CDR3 region is CASSPPGQGRTANYGYTF. In DNA, the CDR3 is TGTGCCAGCTCACCACCGGGACAGGGTAGGACCGCTAACTATGGCTACACCTTC.

The chain is built from TRBV19 and TRBJ2-3, with 14 bases matching TRBD2. This CDR3 comprises 15 residues. V lost 4 bases, J lost 6 bases, and 3 bases stayed unmatched. Germline-derived CDR1 and CDR2 are LNHDA and SQIVND (reference sequence). The CDR3 DNA sequence: TGTGCCAGTAGTAGACTAGCGGGAGGGTCGGATACGCAGTATTTT. As protein: CASSRLAGGSDTQYF.

This chain links TRBV29-1 with TRBJ2-1; 12 bases line up with TRBD2. Germline V CDR1 and CDR2: SQVTM, ANQGSEA. The CDR3 length is 14 residues. V lost 7 bases, J lost 5 bases, and 6 bases stayed unmatched. The CDR3 DNA reads as TGCAGCGGGCGGCGACTAGCGGGAGACAATGAGCAGTTCTTC. Translating gives CSGRRLAGDNEQFF.

This chain links TRBV9 with TRBJ2-3; possibly TRBD2 for D (5 bases). The CDR3 is 15 amino acids. V was trimmed by 0 bases and J by 0 bases, leaving 8 bases between them. Germline CDR1 is SGDLS and CDR2 is YYNGEE. CDR3 sequence (DNA): TGTGCCAGCAGCGTAGGGACTCAGAGCACAGATACGCAGTATTTT. This codes for CASSVGTQSTDTQYF. The full variable domain, with the rest looked up from reference TRBV9 and TRBJ2-3, is DSGVTQTPKHLITATGQRVTLRCSPRSGDLSVYWYQQSLDQGLQFLIQYYNGEERAKGNILERFSAQQFPDLHSELNLSSLELGDSALYFCASSVGTQSTDTQYFGPGTRLTVL.

This clone is a singleton in its sample. The chain uses TRBV12-3 or TRBV12-4 and TRBJ2-1, with 8 bases fitting TRBD1. With 4 bases clipped from V and 9 bases from J, the junction kept 5 bases outside the gene matches. The CDR3 covers 13 residues. CDR3 sequence: CASSSTGEFEQFF. The CDR3 nucleotides are TGTGCCAGCAGTTCGACAGGGGAATTTGAGCAGTTCTTC.

The chain uses TRBV6-5 and TRBJ2-7, with 9 bases lining up with TRBD1. J lost 0 bases, V lost 0 bases, and 3 bases had no gene match. The CDR3 runs to 16 residues. From germline, CDR1 is MNHEY and CDR2 SVGAGI. The CDR3 here is CASSYSTGGFSYEQYF. CDR3 DNA: TGTGCCAGCAGTTACTCTACAGGGGGCTTCTCCTACGAGCAGTACTTC.

The chain links TRBV28 to TRBJ1-2; D remains ambiguous. The V end was cut by 8 bases, the J end by 3 bases, with 7 bases between. CDR3 length: 11 residues. CDR1 MDHEN and CDR2 SYDVKM come from the germline V gene. CDR3 protein: CASAQDYGYTF. DNA for the CDR3: TGTGCCAGCGCGCAAGACTATGGCTACACCTTC.

The chain is built from TRBV19 and TRBJ2-3, with 13 bases matching TRBD2. V gave up 4 bases and J gave up 8 bases; unmatched junction bases: 9. Germline V CDR1 and CDR2: LNHDA, SQIVND (reference sequence). The CDR3 is made up of 16 amino acids. The CDR3 here is CASSRWRTSGRGTQYF. The CDR3 nucleotides read TGTGCCAGTAGTAGGTGGAGGACTAGCGGGAGAGGTACGCAGTATTTT.

The CDR3 coding sequence is TGTGCCAGCAGCTCCTCCCGGGACAGGGAAGAGACCCAGTACTTC. Translation: CASSSSRDREETQYF. The genes are TRBV13 and TRBJ2-5; 9 nucleotides align to TRBD1. V was pared by 4 bases and J by 3 bases, with 6 bases of the junction left unmatched. The V gene's germline CDR1 is PRHDT and CDR2 FYEKMQ (reference sequence). The CDR3 is 15 amino acids.

CDR3 sequence (DNA): TGTGCCAGCAGCCATTGGGGGGGAGACACTGAAGCTTTCTTT. Residues: CASSHWGGDTEAFF. The chain recombines TRBV3-1 (or the pseudogene TRBV3-2) with TRBJ1-1; possible D gene TRBD1, 5 bases. The CDR3 is 14 amino acids. From germline, CDR1 is LGHDT and CDR2 YNNKEL (reference sequence). Trimming removed 3 bases from V and 3 bases from J, with 11 bases in between.

The rearrangement links TRBV5-1 to TRBJ2-1; maybe TRBD1 (5 bases). V was pared by 0 bases and J by 8 bases, with 12 bases between. The CDR3 is 14 residues long. Germline lookup yields CDR1 SGHRS and CDR2 YFSETQ. The CDR3 DNA follows: TGCGCCAGCAGCTTGGGACCCCCCAGGGATGAGCAGTTCTTC. Amino acids: CASSLGPPRDEQFF.

The chain is built from TRBV7-9 and TRBJ2-3, with a weak D call TRBD2 (6 bases). The CDR3 consists of 17 residues. The germline V gene encodes CDR1 SEHNR and CDR2 FQNEAQ (reference sequence). The ends were cut back, 2 bases at V and 2 bases at J, with 17 bases in the middle. The CDR3 DNA sequence: TGTGCCAGCAGCTTAAAGGAGGGTTCGGCTTTCACAGATACGCAGTATTTT. Translating it yields CASSLKEGSAFTDTQYF.

CDR3 DNA: TGTGCCAGCAGCGTATACGGGGATTACAATGAGCAGTTCTTC. This sequence encodes CASSVYGDYNEQFF. The V gene is TRBV11-3, the J gene TRBJ2-1, with a possible D match to TRBD2 (5 bases). Germline V CDR1 and CDR2: SGHNT, YENEEA. The CDR3 contains 14 residues. Trimming shortened V by 5 bases and J by 4 bases, and 12 bases separated the two germline ends.

The chain is built from TRBV27 and TRBJ2-7; 7 nucleotides match TRBD2. Germline CDR1 reads MNHEY; CDR2 reads SMNVEV (reference sequence). The CDR3 runs to 17 residues. Unmatched junction bases numbered 14, after V lost 6 bases and J lost 0 bases. Written as DNA, the CDR3 is TGTGCCAGCAGCCCCGGGGGTAGCGGGTCTTCCTCCTACGAGCAGTACTTC. Its protein is CASSPGGSGSSSYEQYF.

The chain employs TRBV7-2 and TRBJ2-1; 8 bases are a match to TRBD2. The CDR3 spans 15 residues. With V trimmed by 0 bases and J by 3 bases, 1 base remained unmatched. Germline values: CDR1 SGHTA, CDR2 FQGNSA. The CDR3 nucleotides are TGTGCCAGCAGCTTAGCGGGACTAGACTACAATGAGCAGTTCTTC. This codes for CASSLAGLDYNEQFF.

This sequence joins TRBV27 and TRBJ2-7; D may be TRBD1 (5 bases). This CDR3 is 14 amino acids long. Trimming cost V 1 base and J 5 bases, with 12 bases left between them. Per the germline V gene, CDR1 is MNHEY and CDR2 is SMNVEV (reference sequence). The CDR3 nucleotides are TGTGCCAGCAGTTTATACGCAGGGTACCACGAGCAGTACTTC. Encoded protein: CASSLYAGYHEQYF.

The rearrangement joins TRBV2 to TRBJ1-2, with TRBD1 matching over 9 bases. The ends lost 3 bases at V and 8 bases at J; junction bases unmatched: 7. CDR1 and CDR2 (germline): SNHLY, FYNNEI. This CDR3 contains 14 residues. The CDR3: CASSEVQGAQGYTF. The CDR3 coding sequence is TGTGCCAGCAGTGAGGTACAGGGGGCGCAGGGCTACACCTTC. The whole variable domain, filled in from reference TRBV2 and TRBJ1-2, reads EPEVTQTPSHQVTQMGQEVILRCVPISNHLYFYWYRQILGQKVEFLVSFYNNEISEKSEIFDDQFSVERPDGSNFTLKIRSTKLEDSAMYFCASSEVQGAQGYTFGSGTRLTVV.

The V call is TRBV6-4, the J call TRBJ2-1; D might be TRBD1 (5 bases). V was clipped by 0 bases and J by 6 bases, with 12 bases between them. CDR1 and CDR2 (germline): MRHNA, SNTAGT. CDR3 length equals 15 residues. CDR3 bases: TGTGCCAGCAGTGACTCGGGGCATCCAGGCAATGAGCAGTTCTTC. It encodes CASSDSGHPGNEQFF.

Only one count was recorded for this clone. The J gene is TRBJ2-5, the V gene TRBV28; 9 positions match TRBD1. CDR3 length: 14 amino acids. The germline V gene has CDR1 MDHEN and CDR2 SYDVKM. V lost 6 bases to trimming and J lost 5 bases; unmatched junction nucleotides: 7. The CDR3 DNA is TGTGCCAGCAGGGACAGGGGCATGGGTGAGACCCAGTACTTC. Translating gives CASRDRGMGETQYF.

The chain carries TRBV11-2 and TRBJ2-5; 7 bases map to TRBD1. J gave up 5 bases and V 6 bases, and 6 bases lay outside the gene matches. The CDR3 length is 13 residues. Germline CDR1 reads SGHAT; CDR2 reads FQNNGV. The CDR3 sequence: CASSRGGRETQYF. In nucleotides, the CDR3 is TGTGCCAGCAGTCGAGGGGGCAGGGAGACCCAGTACTTC.